This T cell receptor beta chain was found in a study of Graves' ophthalmopathy and Graves' hyperthyroidism. This clonotype was observed a few times. Its antigen remains unidentified. This CDR3 is built from 14 residues. Germline V gene lookup returns CDR1 SGDLS and CDR2 YYNGEE. Trimming removed 6 bases from V and 0 bases from J, with 10 bases in between. TCR beta CDR3 amplification used RNA transcripts. The workflow started with a first-round RT-PCR run with HTBI primers and then moved on to a second-round multiplex PCR. TCRdb re-derived calls from the multiplex PCR reads in MiXCR, one entry per CDR3 protein. Altogether approximately 1.2 million distinct CDR3 sequences are present, about 38% being singletons, with the ten largest covering more than 9.5%. Whole-study results and caveats: Ophthalmopathy progression was predicted with under 71% sensitivity and around 78% specificity.

The sequencing input was peripheral blood or thyroid tissue (not recorded which). This TCR was sampled from an adult man with Graves' hyperthyroidism. The chain joins TRBV9 to TRBJ1-3; D remains ambiguous. CDR3 region: CASNEGFSGNTIYF. Here the CDR3 DNA reads TGTGCCAGCAATGAGGGATTCTCTGGAAACACCATATATTTT.